A single sample is the source of the 25 T cell receptor beta chains below, sequenced in a study of spatial heterogeneity in lung cancer. Noted time point: sample taken at primary tumor resection. Whole RNA was taken from tumor, nontumor lung or frozen PBMC; it was then sequenced unsorted. Via MiXCR, TCRdb re-called the 5' RACE reads, giving one row per CDR3 protein. The sample records around 10,000 distinct CDR3 sequences, more than 3% being singletons. Sequenced here: PBMCs, sampled at surgery. These receptors were collected from a female donor with early-stage non-small cell lung cancer.

There are many counts of this clonotype. Little can be read into the size of this beta chain, an off-target read in a library designed for alpha chains. The rearrangement joins TRBV7-2 to TRBJ1-4; D remains ambiguous. The V end lost 6 bases, the J end lost 3 bases, and 8 bases lay between the germline ends. From germline, CDR1 is SGHTA and CDR2 FQGNSA. The CDR3 loop spans 13 amino acids. CDR3 DNA: TGTGCCAGCAGTCGGCAGCCTAATGAAAAACTGTTTTTT. Residues: CASSRQPNEKLFF.

Worth noting for this clonotype: With the library built for alpha chains, this beta chain is off target and its frequency is not meaningful. V and J are TRBV12-3 or TRBV12-4 and TRBJ2-6; D not certain. Trimming stripped 6 bases from V and 0 bases from J, with 6 bases between. This CDR3 spans 14 amino acids. The CDR3 loop is CASRLSSGANVLTF. The CDR3 coding sequence is TGTGCCAGCAGGCTGAGCTCTGGGGCCAACGTCCTGACTTTC.

This clonotype was counted at least ten times. This beta chain was picked up by a library intended for alpha chains and is off target, so its count carries little meaning. The rearrangement uses TRBV6-5 and TRBJ1-2, with D maybe TRBD1 (5 bases). The CDR3 has 14 amino acids. CDR1 MNHEY and CDR2 SVGAGI come from the germline V gene. Between the trimmed V and J ends, which lost 0 bases and 8 bases, there was a span of 13 bases. The CDR3, as DNA: TGTGCCAGCAGTTACTCGACCAGGGAATCGGGCTACACCTTC. Amino acids: CASSYSTRESGYTF.

This clonotype was recorded many times. Little can be read into the size of this beta chain, an off-target read in a library designed for alpha chains. The CDR3 sequence: CASSSTVRQYF. DNA of the CDR3: TGTGCCAGCAGCTCTACAGTAAGGCAGTACTTC. The chain links TRBV7-9 to TRBJ2-7; D is ambiguous. The CDR3 has 11 residues. Trimming cost V 4 bases and J 9 bases, with 10 bases left between them. From germline, CDR1 is SEHNR and CDR2 FQNEAQ (reference sequence).

At least ten counts were recorded for this clonotype. This beta chain was picked up by a library intended for alpha chains and is off target, so its count carries little meaning. This rearrangement joins TRBV7-2 to TRBJ2-3; 12 bases agree with TRBD2. With V trimmed by 1 base and J by 1 base, 0 bases remained unmatched. The CDR3 loop spans 16 amino acids. The germline V gene encodes CDR1 SGHTA and CDR2 FQGNSA. CDR3 nucleotide sequence: TGTGCCAGCAGCTTAGGACTAGCGGGGGGCACAGATACGCAGTATTTT. Protein sequence: CASSLGLAGGTDTQYF.

This clonotype was counted ten times or more. A library prepared for alpha chains yielded this beta chain as an off-target read; its size is of little meaning. The V and J genes are TRBV20-1 and TRBJ2-5; D may be TRBD2 (5 bases). The CDR3 is 14 amino acids. Between the trimmed V and J ends, which lost 1 base and 0 bases, there was a span of 9 bases. Per germline, CDR1 DFQATT and CDR2 SNEGSKA (reference sequence). The CDR3 protein is CSARVLANQETQYF. For the CDR3, the DNA is TGCAGTGCTAGAGTTCTAGCCAACCAAGAGACCCAGTACTTC.

This clonotype was observed at least ten times. For a library built for alpha chains, this beta chain is a stray read; little rests on its size. This chain uses TRBV15 with TRBJ2-5; TRBD2 agrees at 8 bases. J was trimmed by 5 bases and V by 5 bases; bases with no gene match: 7. This CDR3 has 14 amino acids. Germline V gives CDR1 LNHNV, CDR2 YYDKDF (reference sequence). Here the CDR3 reads CATSSRGGGETQYF. The DNA for the CDR3 is TGTGCCACCAGCTCTCGGGGGGGCGGGGAGACCCAGTACTTC.

This clonotype was seen a handful of times. The library was designed around alpha chains, so this beta chain is a stray read whose abundance carries little weight. The chain is built from TRBV7-8 and TRBJ1-1; 9 bases are a match to TRBD1. Germline assignment: CDR1 SGHVS and CDR2 FQNEAQ. V shed 1 base and J 0 bases; nucleotides not matched to a gene: 3. The CDR3 is made up of 16 amino acids. The CDR3 coding sequence is TGTGCCAGCAGCTTAGTCGGGACAGGGTTGAACACTGAAGCTTTCTTT. Amino acids: CASSLVGTGLNTEAFF.

Points on this clonotype: A much larger clone sits a single nucleotide away, making a read error possible. In a library made to pick up alpha chains, this beta chain is a stray read with a size that means little. The chain joins TRBV12-3 or TRBV12-4 to TRBJ1-1, with D unresolved. Trimming cost V 10 bases and J 0 bases, with 12 bases left between them. CDR3 length: 13 amino acids. The CDR3 sequence: CAIKTLMNTEAFF. CDR3 coding DNA: TGTGCCATCAAAACACTTATGAACACTGAAGCTTTCTTT.

Concerning this clonotype itself: A read error is possible here, since a much larger clone lies one base away. This beta chain was picked up by a library intended for alpha chains and is off target, so its count carries little meaning. The chain links TRBV18 to TRBJ2-6, with TRBD2 as a possible D gene (6 bases). Germline loops: CDR1 KGHSH, CDR2 LQKENI. The CDR3 runs to 18 residues. CDR3 DNA: TGTGCCAGCTCAGCTCTCTCGGGACTTAGCTCTGGGACCAACGTCCTGACTTTC. Encoded protein: CASSALSGLSSGTNVLTF.

In its sample, this clonotype was seen many times. Found in a library prepared for alpha chains, this beta chain is an off-target read, and its abundance has little meaning. This chain uses TRBV7-2 with TRBJ2-5; 10 bases agree with TRBD2. V was pared by 5 bases and J by 3 bases, with 3 bases of the junction left unmatched. CDR3 length: 14 amino acids. CDR1 is SGHTA, CDR2 FQGNSA, per germline. The CDR3 bases are TGTGCCAGCAGCCTTGGACTAGCGGAAGAGACCCAGTACTTC. The encoded protein is CASSLGLAEETQYF.

The sample holds many counts of this clonotype. This beta chain is an unintended read in a library built for alpha chains; its size means little. The chain couples TRBV24-1 to TRBJ2-2; 11 bases are a match to TRBD2. The CDR3 loop spans 16 amino acids. CDR1 is KGHDR and CDR2 is SFDVKD in the germline V gene. V shed 0 bases, J shed 5 bases, and the junction held 1 base outside the gene matches. The CDR3 spells CATSDLTSGSTGELFF. CDR3 bases: TGTGCCACCAGTGATTTGACTAGCGGGAGTACCGGGGAGCTGTTTTTT.

This clonotype was seen at least ten times. For a library built for alpha chains, this beta chain is a stray read; little rests on its size. This rearrangement joins TRBV6-2 or TRBV6-3 to TRBJ1-5, with TRBD1 identical over 7 bases. The CDR3 loop spans 15 amino acids. V lost 0 bases to trimming and J lost 6 bases; unmatched junction nucleotides: 5. Germline V gene lookup returns CDR1 MNHEY and CDR2 SVGEGT. The CDR3 DNA is TGTGCCAGCAGTTACTCGAGAGGGGGCAGTCAGCCCCAGCATTTT. Translation: CASSYSRGGSQPQHF.

Many counts were recorded for this clonotype. This beta chain was picked up by a library intended for alpha chains and is off target, so its count carries little meaning. The CDR3 nucleotides are TGCGCCAGCACCACCCACCTCAGAGAGCCTCGTCAAGAGACCCAGTACTTC. Protein product: CASTTHLREPRQETQYF. V gene TRBV10-1 combines with J gene TRBJ2-5; no definite D call. This CDR3 contains 17 residues. Looked up from germline, CDR1 is WNHNN and CDR2 is SYGVQD (reference sequence). Trimming removed 7 bases from V and 2 bases from J, with 23 bases in between.

This clonotype is deemed medium-sized. Found in a library prepared for alpha chains, this beta chain is an off-target read, and its abundance has little meaning. This chain connects TRBV14 to TRBJ2-5; D ambiguous. Trimming shortened V by 1 base and J by 5 bases, and 11 bases separated the two germline ends. Germline V gives CDR1 SGHDN, CDR2 FVKESK. This CDR3 has 14 amino acids. CDR3 region: CASSQGVRSETQYF. CDR3 bases: TGTGCCAGCAGCCAAGGTGTCAGATCCGAGACCCAGTACTTC.

Details on this clonotype: The junction does not match germline at one end; this may be a read error. Since the library was made to target alpha chains, this beta chain is a stray read and its abundance is not meaningful. This chain connects TRBV7-2 to TRBJ2-1, with TRBD1 matching over 12 bases. Looked up from germline, CDR1 is SGHTA and CDR2 is FQGNSA. The CDR3 has 17 residues. The CDR3 DNA follows: TGTGTCAGCAGCTTAGCGGGACAGGGGGCATACAAGAATGAGCAGTTCTTC. Its translation is CVSSLAGQGAYKNEQFF.

The sample holds many counts of this clonotype. Within a library made for alpha chains, this beta chain is off target, and its count is uninformative. The chain couples TRBV10-3 to TRBJ2-2; the D is unclear. V lost 6 bases and J 1 base, leaving 9 bases between the germline ends. From germline, CDR1 is ENHRY and CDR2 SYGVKD. The CDR3 has 14 residues. CDR3 region: CAIRKVENTGELFF. The CDR3, as DNA: TGTGCCATCAGGAAGGTAGAGAACACCGGGGAGCTGTTTTTT.

At least ten counts were recorded for this clonotype. This beta chain is a stray read from a library made for alpha chains; its abundance is not meaningful. The V call is TRBV6-1, the J call TRBJ2-1; a possible D gene is TRBD1 (6 bases). V lost 0 bases, J lost 9 bases, and 9 bases lay in between. CDR3 length: 13 amino acids. The germline V gene encodes CDR1 MNHNS and CDR2 SASEGT. The CDR3 DNA is TGTGCCAGCAGTGAAGCGCTCAGGGGTGAGCAGTTCTTC. This gives the protein CASSEALRGEQFF.

In regard to this clonotype: The size of this beta chain means little, since it is a stray read in a library made for alpha chains. The gene calls are TRBV27 and TRBJ1-4; 8 nucleotides line up with TRBD1. V gave up 5 bases and J gave up 3 bases; unmatched junction bases: 8. CDR3 length: 16 residues. Germline V lookup: CDR1 MNHEY, CDR2 SMNVEV (reference sequence). The CDR3 reads CASSPGRGRANEKLFF. The CDR3 bases are TGTGCCAGCAGTCCCGGCAGGGGGCGCGCTAATGAAAAACTGTTTTTT. Combining the CDR3 with reference TRBV27 and TRBJ1-4 gives the whole variable domain EAQVTQNPRYLITVTGKKLTVTCSQNMNHEYMSWYRQDPGLGLRQIYYSMNVEVTDKGDVPEGYKVSRKEKRNFPLILESPSPNQTSLYFCASSPGRGRANEKLFFGSGTQLSVL.

The table lists this clonotype with many counts. Within a library made for alpha chains, this beta chain is off target, and its count is uninformative. The rearrangement joins TRBV14 to TRBJ2-5; D remains unclear. Trimming left V 4 bases short and J 2 bases short, with 8 bases between. Per germline, CDR1 SGHDN and CDR2 FVKESK. The CDR3 loop spans 13 amino acids. The CDR3 sequence is CASSPGLQETQYF. The CDR3 bases are TGTGCCAGCAGCCCGGGCCTACAAGAGACCCAGTACTTC.

This clonotype was recorded at least ten times. This beta chain is a stray sequence in a library constructed for alpha chains; its clone size is not meaningful. The chain couples TRBV19 to TRBJ1-4, with D uncertain. This CDR3 is built from 14 residues. Germline assignment: CDR1 LNHDA and CDR2 SQIVND (reference sequence). Between the trimmed V and J ends, which lost 4 bases and 0 bases, there was a span of 6 bases. This CDR3 is CASSTEATNEKLFF. The CDR3 DNA is TGTGCCAGTAGTACGGAAGCAACTAATGAAAAACTGTTTTTT. The whole variable domain, filled in from reference TRBV19 and TRBJ1-4, reads DGGITQSPKYLFRKEGQNVTLSCEQNLNHDAMYWYRQDPGQGLRLIYYSQIVNDFQKGDIAEGYSVSREKKESFPLTVTSAQKNPTAFYLCASSTEATNEKLFFGSGTQLSVL.

There are many counts of this clonotype. For a library built for alpha chains, this beta chain is a stray read; little rests on its size. This chain uses TRBV27 with TRBJ2-7, with 10 bases lining up with TRBD1. V shed 5 bases, J shed 2 bases, and the junction held 6 bases outside the gene matches. This CDR3 is 15 amino acids long. Germline V gives CDR1 MNHEY, CDR2 SMNVEV (reference sequence). In DNA, the CDR3 is TGTGCCAGCAGTATTGGCGGGACAGGGGCCTACGAGCAGTACTTC. It translates to CASSIGGTGAYEQYF.

This clonotype was seen repeatedly, ten times or more. This beta chain appears as a stray read in a library generated for alpha chains; its size is not informative. V usage is TRBV5-1 and J usage is TRBJ2-2, with 8 bases aligning to TRBD2. Trimming removed 4 bases from V and 3 bases from J; junction bases left unmatched: 5. The CDR3 contains 15 residues. Germline V lookup: CDR1 SGHRS, CDR2 YFSETQ. CDR3 sequence: CASSGTSGHTGELFF. The CDR3 region has the DNA TGCGCCAGCAGCGGCACTAGCGGCCACACCGGGGAGCTGTTTTTT.

About this clonotype itself: This beta chain was picked up by a library intended for alpha chains and is off target, so its count carries little meaning. This chain uses TRBV27 with TRBJ2-7, with D perhaps TRBD1 (6 bases). The germline V gene has CDR1 MNHEY and CDR2 SMNVEV (reference sequence). The CDR3 has 13 residues. V was shortened by 3 bases and J by 3 bases, with 9 bases between the two germline ends. The CDR3 protein is CASSLARGYEQYF. The CDR3 bases are TGTGCCAGCAGTTTGGCCAGGGGCTACGAGCAGTACTTC.

This clonotype was picked up many times. For a library built for alpha chains, this beta chain is a stray read; little rests on its size. This sequence joins TRBV5-1 and TRBJ2-7; D not resolved. Germline CDR1 SGHRS, CDR2 YFSETQ. The CDR3 length is 14 residues. V was pared by 0 bases and J by 2 bases, with 9 bases between. The CDR3 protein is CASSLGSVTYEQYF. CDR3 bases: TGCGCCAGCAGCTTGGGTTCGGTCACCTACGAGCAGTACTTC.